What follows are 23 T cell receptor beta chains derived from one specimen sequenced in a study of blood T cell repertoires in COVID-19. Only in-frame clones appear in the TCRdb table, and some are missing; sequencing was by immunoSEQ multiplex PCR. Of fewer than 300,000 clones listed, over 75% are singletons. What was sequenced was peripheral blood. The receptors were sampled from a man aged 50 to 60 with COVID-19, enrolled during active disease.

The V and J genes are TRBV5-4 and TRBJ2-1, with 8 positions matching TRBD1. Germline CDR1 is SGHNT and CDR2 is YYREEE (reference sequence). Trimming cost V 3 bases and J 0 bases; bases outside gene matches: 5. The length of the CDR3 is 16 residues. The CDR3 spells CASSYGGTGSYNEQFF. CDR3 in DNA: TGTGCCAGCAGCTACGGCGGGACAGGCTCCTACAATGAGCAGTTCTTC.

This sequence joins TRBV7-9 and TRBJ1-3; D is ambiguous. The germline V gene has CDR1 SEHNR and CDR2 FQNEAQ (reference sequence). Trimming removed 4 bases from V and 2 bases from J, with 6 bases in between. This CDR3 has 13 amino acids. The CDR3 nucleotides are TGTGCCAGCAGCTACATCCCTGGAAACACCATATATTTT. Translating gives CASSYIPGNTIYF.

This chain connects TRBV5-7 to TRBJ1-1; perhaps TRBD1 as D (5 bases). TRBV5-7 is sorted into the ORF group, with uncertain function. CDR3 length equals 14 residues. Trimming shortened V by 1 base and J by 6 bases, and 13 bases separated the two germline ends. This CDR3 is CASSLFQGYPEAFF. CDR3 coding DNA: TGTGCCAGCAGCTTGTTCCAGGGTTACCCTGAAGCTTTCTTT.

The chain recombines TRBV5-1 with TRBJ2-7; possibly TRBD1 for D (6 bases). Trimming took off 4 bases at V and 4 bases at J, with 9 bases between the two ends. This CDR3 has 12 amino acids. Germline CDR1 reads SGHRS; CDR2 reads YFSETQ. The CDR3 DNA follows: TGCGCCAGCAGCCCAGGACAGTACGAGCAGTACTTC. Protein sequence: CASSPGQYEQYF.

The rearrangement joins TRBV10-3 to TRBJ1-1; 8 nucleotides match TRBD1. After removal of 6 bases from V and 2 bases from J, the junction contained 8 bases not matched to a gene. The CDR3 runs 15 residues. The germline V gene has CDR1 ENHRY and CDR2 SYGVKD. CDR3 nucleotides: TGTGCCATCAGCGCGTCAGGGGGCAAAAACACTGAAGCTTTCTTT. Amino acid sequence: CAISASGGKNTEAFF.

The chain employs TRBV9 and TRBJ1-2; tentative D call: TRBD1 (6 bases). Germline loops: CDR1 SGDLS, CDR2 YYNGEE. CDR3 length: 13 amino acids. V was pared by 2 bases and J by 6 bases, with 11 bases between. CDR3 protein: CASSVAGDNGYTF. For the CDR3, the DNA is TGTGCCAGCAGCGTGGCCGGGGACAATGGCTACACCTTC.

This chain links TRBV19 with TRBJ2-7; D possibly corresponds to TRBD1 (5 bases). The CDR3 is 17 residues long. Trimming removed 5 bases at V and 5 bases at J, with 25 bases between. Germline CDR1 reads LNHDA; CDR2 reads SQIVND (reference sequence). The CDR3 nucleotides read TGTGCCAGTAGTGTTACCCCTCCAAGGGGATCGATCGACGAGCAGTACTTC. Protein sequence: CASSVTPPRGSIDEQYF.

This clone was seen only once. The V and J genes are TRBV6-5 and TRBJ1-2; D is uncertain. The CDR3 spans 12 residues. V lost 6 bases to trimming and J lost 8 bases, with 13 bases between them. CDR1 MNHEY and CDR2 SVGAGI come from the germline V gene. In DNA, the CDR3 is TGTGCCAGCAGCCAACCTGGTCGGGGCTACACCTTC. Translating it yields CASSQPGRGYTF.

The chain uses TRBV2 and TRBJ2-5, with D unresolved. The V end lost 4 bases, the J end lost 5 bases, and 11 bases lay between the germline ends. From germline, CDR1 is SNHLY and CDR2 FYNNEI. The CDR3 contains 13 residues. CDR3 in amino acids: CASSVFLRETQYF. The CDR3 DNA reads TGTGCCAGCAGTGTTTTTCTGCGGGAGACCCAGTACTTC.

This chain joins TRBV9 and TRBJ2-7; the D gene is possibly TRBD2 (6 bases). This CDR3 is built from 15 residues. The germline CDR1 and CDR2 sequences are SGDLS and YYNGEE. Trimming removed 0 bases at V and 2 bases at J, with 12 bases between. The CDR3 DNA is TGTGCCAGCAGCGTAGGAGGCGGGAAGACCTACGAGCAGTACTTC. Protein product: CASSVGGGKTYEQYF.

V usage is TRBV10-3 and J usage is TRBJ2-6; D is unresolved. This CDR3 is 16 amino acids long. V lost 2 bases and J lost 0, with 8 bases in between. CDR1 ENHRY and CDR2 SYGVKD come from the germline V gene. The CDR3: CAISENSHSGANVLTF. The CDR3 nucleotides are TGTGCCATCAGTGAGAACAGCCACTCTGGGGCCAACGTCCTGACTTTC.

This chain uses TRBV14 with TRBJ2-2, with 10 bases matching TRBD2. The V gene end was trimmed by 0 bases and the J gene end by 4 bases; junction bases not matched to a gene: 2. The CDR3 spans 16 residues. The V gene's germline CDR1 is SGHDN and CDR2 FVKESK. The CDR3 reads CASSQDLAGVTGELFF. Written as DNA, the CDR3 is TGTGCCAGCAGCCAAGACCTAGCGGGAGTCACCGGGGAGCTGTTTTTT. Combining the CDR3 with reference TRBV14 and TRBJ2-2 gives the whole variable domain EAGVTQFPSHSVIEKGQTVTLRCDPISGHDNLYWYRRVMGKEIKFLLHFVKESKQDESGMPNNRFLAERTGGTYSTLKVQPAELEDSGVYFCASSQDLAGVTGELFFGEGSRLTVL.

The V gene is TRBV28, the J gene TRBJ2-7; 8 positions agree with TRBD1. The CDR3 covers 14 residues. V shed 7 bases and J 4 bases; nucleotides not matched to a gene: 9. Looked up from germline, CDR1 is MDHEN and CDR2 is SYDVKM. The CDR3 here is CASTSGQETYEQYF. The DNA of the CDR3 is TGTGCCAGCACCTCGGGACAGGAGACATACGAGCAGTACTTC.

The chain employs TRBV2 and TRBJ1-2; 8 bases are shared with TRBD1. Germline V lookup: CDR1 SNHLY, CDR2 FYNNEI. The CDR3 has 13 residues. V was clipped by 8 bases and J by 5 bases; unmatched bases: 7. The CDR3 protein is CASHGQGGYGYTF. In DNA form, the CDR3 reads TGTGCCAGCCACGGACAGGGAGGTTATGGCTACACCTTC.

The V call is TRBV24-1, the J call TRBJ2-1, with TRBD2 matching 8 bases. The V segment lost 5 bases and the J segment 5 bases; nucleotides outside the gene matches: 10. The CDR3 has 16 residues. CDR1 and CDR2 from the germline V gene are KGHDR and SFDVKD. CDR3 sequence: CATSALGRGADNEQFF. In DNA, the CDR3 is TGTGCCACCAGTGCTCTCGGGAGGGGGGCGGACAATGAGCAGTTCTTC.

The V gene is TRBV18, the J gene TRBJ2-1, with TRBD2 matching over 14 bases. Germline lookup yields CDR1 KGHSH and CDR2 LQKENI. Trimming removed 0 bases from V and 9 bases from J; junction bases left unmatched: 7. The CDR3 loop spans 17 amino acids. CDR3 loop: CASSPPGLAGASSEQFF. As DNA, the CDR3 is TGTGCCAGCTCACCACCGGGACTAGCGGGAGCTAGTAGTGAGCAGTTCTTC.

The gene calls are TRBV5-5 and TRBJ2-5; D perhaps matches TRBD2 (5 bases). Germline V gene lookup returns CDR1 SGHKS and CDR2 YYEKEE (reference sequence). The CDR3 extends over 15 amino acids. V was trimmed by 4 bases and J by 5 bases, leaving 18 bases between them. The CDR3 reads CASSTIVGRLETQYF. As DNA, the CDR3 is TGTGCCAGCAGCACCATAGTTGGGAGACTGGAGACCCAGTACTTC.

The chain joins TRBV7-2 to TRBJ1-1, with D maybe TRBD1 (6 bases). The V and J ends lost 5 bases and 1 base respectively, with 17 bases between them. Per the germline V gene, CDR1 is SGHTA and CDR2 is FQGNSA. The CDR3 covers 16 residues. Here the CDR3 reads CASSHQQGQTNTEAFF. In DNA form, the CDR3 reads TGTGCCAGCAGCCACCAACAGGGCCAGACGAACACTGAAGCTTTCTTT. Full variable domain (remainder filled in from reference TRBV7-2 and TRBJ1-1): GAGVSQSPSNKVTEKGKDVELRCDPISGHTALYWYRQSLGQGLEFLIYFQGNSAPDKSGLPSDRFSAERTGGSVSTLTIQRTQQEDSAVYLCASSHQQGQTNTEAFFGQGTRLTVV.

CDR3 sequence (DNA): TGCGCCAGCAGCTTGGCCCCGGGACAGGGCTACGAGCAGTACTTC. This codes for CASSLAPGQGYEQYF. This chain joins TRBV5-1 and TRBJ2-7, with 9 bases identical to TRBD1. Germline V gene lookup returns CDR1 SGHRS and CDR2 YFSETQ. Losses at the gene ends were 0 bases for V and 3 bases for J; bases not matched to a gene: 4. This CDR3 contains 15 residues.

The CDR3 nucleotides are TGTGCCAGTAGTAAAGGGACAGGGCCGGACATTCAGTACTTC. Residues: CASSKGTGPDIQYF. This chain uses TRBV19 with TRBJ2-4, with TRBD1 identical over 9 bases. CDR1 is LNHDA and CDR2 is SQIVND in the germline V gene (reference sequence). This CDR3 region has 14 residues. J gave up 8 bases and V 4 bases, and 6 bases lay outside the gene matches.

This chain uses TRBV2 with TRBJ1-5, with 7 bases fitting TRBD1. V lost 6 bases, J lost 3 bases, and 8 bases stayed unmatched. Germline values: CDR1 SNHLY, CDR2 FYNNEI. This CDR3 has 15 amino acids. This CDR3 reads CASRAVGQLNQPQHF. The CDR3 nucleotides are TGTGCCAGCAGAGCGGTGGGACAGCTCAATCAGCCCCAGCATTTT.

This CDR3 is CASSLNREVFYEQYF. The CDR3 nucleotides read TGTGCCAGCAGCTTAAACAGGGAAGTTTTCTACGAGCAGTACTTC. The chain couples TRBV7-8 to TRBJ2-7; possibly TRBD1 for D (6 bases). The CDR3 covers 15 residues. Germline CDR1 is SGHVS and CDR2 is FQNEAQ. Trimming removed 2 bases at V and 3 bases at J, with 14 bases between.

This clone is a singleton in its sample. The gene calls are TRBV19 and TRBJ2-2; TRBD2 matches 9 bases. The germline gives CDR1 LNHDA, CDR2 SQIVND (reference sequence). V shed 7 bases, J shed 4 bases, and the junction held 7 bases outside the gene matches. This CDR3 is built from 15 residues. In nucleotides, the CDR3 is TGTGCCAGTACACCTCTAGCGGGAAGCACCGGGGAGCTGTTTTTT. It is translated as CASTPLAGSTGELFF.